A single T cell receptor beta chain is shown here with its context. The V and J ends lost 5 bases and 5 bases, in that order; junction bases with no gene match: 11. This CDR3 has 15 residues. CDR1 and CDR2 from the germline V gene are MRHNA and SNTAGT. Some clones are missing from TCRdb's copy, which holds only in-frame ones; the method was immunoSEQ multiplex PCR. The top ten clones hold around 0.01% of a sample with some 700,000 clones, approximately 88% of them seen once. The data were obtained in a study of shared T cell receptors in the human thymus. A further study also used this sample, focusing on human thymus T cells. This second study says: Resections from corrective heart surgery provided thymus tissue.

This TCR came from a boy younger than two with a congenital heart defect. V is TRBV6-4 and J is TRBJ2-7; 8 nucleotides match TRBD2. Sample: thymocytes. The CDR3 is CASSPESGSFHEQYF. The CDR3 DNA reads as TGTGCCAGCAGTCCAGAGAGCGGGAGTTTCCACGAGCAGTACTTC.